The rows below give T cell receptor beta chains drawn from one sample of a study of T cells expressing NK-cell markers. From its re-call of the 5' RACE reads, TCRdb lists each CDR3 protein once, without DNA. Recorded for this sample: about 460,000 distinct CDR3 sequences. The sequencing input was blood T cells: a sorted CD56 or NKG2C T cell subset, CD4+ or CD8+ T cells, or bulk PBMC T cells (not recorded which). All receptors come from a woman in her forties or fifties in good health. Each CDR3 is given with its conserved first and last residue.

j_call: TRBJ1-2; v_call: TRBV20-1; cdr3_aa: CSARTGASDYGYTF
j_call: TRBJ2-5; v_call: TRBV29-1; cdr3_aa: CSVVGGSSPETQYF
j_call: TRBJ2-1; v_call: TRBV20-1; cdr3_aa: CSALRDSRNEQFF
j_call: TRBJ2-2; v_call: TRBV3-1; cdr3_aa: CASSQLSSGELFF
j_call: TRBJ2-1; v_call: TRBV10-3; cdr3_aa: CAISGSGDSYNEQFF
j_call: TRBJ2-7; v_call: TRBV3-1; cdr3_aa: CASSFGGIGSEQYF
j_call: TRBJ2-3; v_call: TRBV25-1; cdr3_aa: CASSERHERDTQYF
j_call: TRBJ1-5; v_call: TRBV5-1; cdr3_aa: CASSYSGNQPQHF
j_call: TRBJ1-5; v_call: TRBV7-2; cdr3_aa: CASSLEFGVGQPQHF
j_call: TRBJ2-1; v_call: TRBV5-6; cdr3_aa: CASSLAGAGGKYNEQFF
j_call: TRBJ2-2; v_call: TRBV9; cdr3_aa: CASSVSGSETNTGELFF
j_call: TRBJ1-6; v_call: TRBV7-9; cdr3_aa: CASRVGANSPLHF
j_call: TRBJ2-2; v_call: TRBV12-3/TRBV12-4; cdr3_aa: CASSLLVPGELFF
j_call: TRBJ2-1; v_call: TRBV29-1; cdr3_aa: CSVVPLPSIWGHNEQFF
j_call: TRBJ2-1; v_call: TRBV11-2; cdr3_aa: CASSRISGRADNEQFF
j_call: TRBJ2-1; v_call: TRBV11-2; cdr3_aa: CASSINRDTEQFF
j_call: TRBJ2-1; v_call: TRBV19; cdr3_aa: CASSQRGQSPGHEQFF
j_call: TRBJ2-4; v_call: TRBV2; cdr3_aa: CASSSGTLLTKNIQYF
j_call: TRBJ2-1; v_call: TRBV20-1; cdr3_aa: CSARGGGGDYNEQFF
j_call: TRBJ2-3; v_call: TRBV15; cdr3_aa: CATSASLANTDTQYF
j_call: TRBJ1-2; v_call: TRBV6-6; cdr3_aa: CASNPTDRYYGYTF
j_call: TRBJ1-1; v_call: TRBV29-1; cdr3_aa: CSVLTGGNTEAFF
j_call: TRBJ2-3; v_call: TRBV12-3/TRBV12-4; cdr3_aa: CASSLGSLAGVTDTQYF
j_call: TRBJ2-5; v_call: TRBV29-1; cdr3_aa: CSLGQGEETQYF
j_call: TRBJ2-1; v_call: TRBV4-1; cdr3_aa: CASSSPGTGTSNEQFF
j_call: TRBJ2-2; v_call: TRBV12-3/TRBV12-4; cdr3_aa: CASTLSGELFF
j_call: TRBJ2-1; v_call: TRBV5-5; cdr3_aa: CASSLVSGKLLSSYNEQFF
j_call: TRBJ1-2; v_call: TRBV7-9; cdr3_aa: CASSSGEYGYTF